This T cell receptor beta chain appears in the sequencing data of a study of blood T cell repertoires in COVID-19. Study at large: Some COVID-19 samples were acute and others convalescent; all came from the United States, Italy and Spain. Sample material is recorded as cDNA or gDNA derived from T cells, B-cell-depleted T cells, or PBMCs.

CDR1 and CDR2 from the germline V gene are SGDLS and YYNGEE. This CDR3 region has 13 residues. Regarding this clone: One junction end disagrees with the germline gene, perhaps due to a read error.

Sequencing was performed with immunoSEQ multiplex PCR; in TCRdb, only in-frame clones are kept and a portion is missing. The table has around 250,000 clones, around 87% seen once. The V and J genes are TRBV9 and TRBJ2-1, with D maybe TRBD2 (6 bases). This clonotype originated in a man aged 18 to 35 with active or convalescent COVID-19. Sequenced: peripheral blood. CDR3 sequence: CASSVEGGANRLF. The CDR3 DNA follows: TGTGCCAGCAGCGTAGAAGGAGGGGCCAACAGGCTCTTC.